The T cell receptor (beta chain) under discussion was sequenced for a study of shared clonotypes between healthy human individuals. CDR3 length equals 17 residues. With 3 bases clipped from V and 2 bases from J, the junction kept 12 bases outside the gene matches. Germline CDR1 and CDR2: SGDLS and YYNGEE. TCRdb's table, derived via immunoSEQ multiplex PCR, lists solely in-frame clones and lacks some. The table has 2,100,000 or so clones, 90% to 97% seen once. Study-wide points: Sharing of clonotypes among donors was expected to vary with sequencing depth.

Only one count was recorded for this clone. Antigen: not known. Specimen: naive CD4+ T cells sorted from blood. Specified subset: CD45RA+ positively selected. The sequence was collected from a man younger than 35 in good health. V usage is TRBV9 and J usage is TRBJ2-7; 9 bases are a match to TRBD2. CDR3 DNA sequence: TGTGCCAGCAGCGCCGATGAGGCGGGAGGGCCCCCCTACGAGCAGTACTTC. Protein sequence: CASSADEAGGPPYEQYF. Full variable domain (rest looked up from reference TRBV9 and TRBJ2-7): DSGVTQTPKHLITATGQRVTLRCSPRSGDLSVYWYQQSLDQGLQFLIQYYNGEERAKGNILERFSAQQFPDLHSELNLSSLELGDSALYFCASSADEAGGPPYEQYFGPGTRLTVT.